The present TCR beta chain was sequenced within a study of Ad26.COV2.S vaccination and SARS-CoV-2 variants. Treatment defined: roughly 20 received Ad26.COV2.S at low or high dose, single or two shots; roughly 5 received placebo; per-sample allocation not given. Each sample was drawn 63 days after the first injection (of vaccine or placebo). The individual, an adult aged 18-55 years, was a donor in Boston. The CDR3 has 16 residues. The V gene lost 5 bases and the J gene lost 4 bases, with 20 bases spanning the gap. The germline CDR1 and CDR2 sequences are SGHVS and FQNEAQ. The method was immunoSEQ multiplex PCR; TCRdb's version includes in-frame clones alone and lacks a portion of them. The data show about 410,000 clones, with approximately 86% seen just once and under 4% held by the top ten.

The TCR comes from a person between 18 and 65 years old who received the Ad26.COV2.S COVID-19 vaccine or a placebo. The sample in question was peripheral blood, obtained in a trial of Ad26.COV2.S vaccine versus placebo. The chain employs TRBV7-8 and TRBJ2-5; either TRBD1 or TRBD2 may fit D (5 bases each). CDR3 loop: CASSENLVGGRETQYF. CDR3 bases: TGTGCCAGCAGCGAGAATTTGGTTGGGGGACGAGAGACCCAGTACTTC.